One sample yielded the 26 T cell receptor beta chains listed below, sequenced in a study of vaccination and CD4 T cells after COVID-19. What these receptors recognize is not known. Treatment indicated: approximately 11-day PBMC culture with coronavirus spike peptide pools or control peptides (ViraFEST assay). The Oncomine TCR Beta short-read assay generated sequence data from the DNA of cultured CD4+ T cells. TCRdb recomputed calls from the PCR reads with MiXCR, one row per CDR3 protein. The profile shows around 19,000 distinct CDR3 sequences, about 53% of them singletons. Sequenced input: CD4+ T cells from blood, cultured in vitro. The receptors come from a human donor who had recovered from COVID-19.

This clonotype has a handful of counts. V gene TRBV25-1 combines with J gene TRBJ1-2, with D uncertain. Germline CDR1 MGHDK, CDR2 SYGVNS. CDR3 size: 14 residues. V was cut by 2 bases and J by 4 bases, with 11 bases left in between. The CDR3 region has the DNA TGTGCCAGCAGTGAAATGGCTACTTCCTATGGCTACACCTTC. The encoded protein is CASSEMATSYGYTF.

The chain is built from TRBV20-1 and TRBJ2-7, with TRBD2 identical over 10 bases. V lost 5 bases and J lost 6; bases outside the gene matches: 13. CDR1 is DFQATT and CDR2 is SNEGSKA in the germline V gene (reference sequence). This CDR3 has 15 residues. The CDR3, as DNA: TGCAGTGCTGTCCAGGCTAGCGGGAGTCCGGGCGAGCAGTACTTC. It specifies CSAVQASGSPGEQYF.

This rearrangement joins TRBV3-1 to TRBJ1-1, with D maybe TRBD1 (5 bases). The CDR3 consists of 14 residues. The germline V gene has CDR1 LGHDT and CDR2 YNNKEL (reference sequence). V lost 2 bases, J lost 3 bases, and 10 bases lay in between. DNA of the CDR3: TGTGCCAGCAGCCAAAATGGGGGTGACACTGAAGCTTTCTTT. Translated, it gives CASSQNGGDTEAFF.

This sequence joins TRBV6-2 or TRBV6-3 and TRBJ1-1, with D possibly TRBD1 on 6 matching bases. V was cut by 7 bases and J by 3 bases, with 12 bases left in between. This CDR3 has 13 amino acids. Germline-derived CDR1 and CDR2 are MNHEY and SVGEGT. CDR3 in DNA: TGTGCCAGCACGCGGGGGCGCCACACTGAAGCTTTCTTT. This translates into CASTRGRHTEAFF.

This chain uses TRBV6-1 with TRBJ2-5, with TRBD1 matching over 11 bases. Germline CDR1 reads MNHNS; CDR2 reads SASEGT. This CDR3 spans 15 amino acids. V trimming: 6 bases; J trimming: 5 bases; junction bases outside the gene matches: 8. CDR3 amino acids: CASSRGQGVGETQYF. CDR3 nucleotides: TGTGCCAGCAGCCGGGGACAGGGGGTTGGGGAGACCCAGTACTTC.

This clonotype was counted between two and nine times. CDR3 bases: TGTGCCAGCTGCTGCCCTAGGGACAGGGTTTATAGCAATCAGCCCCAGCATTTT. This codes for CASCCPRDRVYSNQPQHF. The rearrangement links TRBV6-1 to TRBJ1-5; 9 nucleotides agree with TRBD1. Germline trimming cut 8 bases from V and 0 bases from J; bases unmatched to any gene: 14. CDR1 and CDR2 (germline): MNHNS, SASEGT. The CDR3 has 18 amino acids.

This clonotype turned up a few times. The CDR3 DNA reads TGCGCCAGCAGCCTCCGACTAGCGGGAGGGGGGGAGACCCAGTACTTC. This codes for CASSLRLAGGGETQYF. This chain connects TRBV5-1 to TRBJ2-5, with 14 bases matching TRBD2. This CDR3 has 16 amino acids. Germline lookup yields CDR1 SGHRS and CDR2 YFSETQ. V shed 4 bases and J 5 bases; nucleotides not matched to a gene: 7.

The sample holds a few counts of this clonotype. The CDR3 nucleotides read TGTGCCAGCCTTTCTGTGACTGAAGCTTTCTTT. This codes for CASLSVTEAFF. This chain connects TRBV6-1 to TRBJ1-1; D remains unclear. This CDR3 is 11 amino acids long. Trimming left V 8 bases short and J 5 bases short, with 9 bases between. The V gene's germline CDR1 is MNHNS and CDR2 SASEGT.

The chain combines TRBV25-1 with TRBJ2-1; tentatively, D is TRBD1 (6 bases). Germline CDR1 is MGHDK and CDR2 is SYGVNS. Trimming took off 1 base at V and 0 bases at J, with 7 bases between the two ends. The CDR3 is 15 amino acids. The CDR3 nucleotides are TGTGCCAGCAGTGAATGGGACAACTCCTACAATGAGCAGTTCTTC. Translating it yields CASSEWDNSYNEQFF.

As DNA, the CDR3 is TGTGCCAGCAGCTTATTGGCTAGCGGGTACAATGAGCAGTTCTTC. This sequence encodes CASSLLASGYNEQFF. V usage is TRBV11-2 and J usage is TRBJ2-1; TRBD2 agrees at 8 bases. J was trimmed by 4 bases and V by 2 bases; bases with no gene match: 4. The length of the CDR3 is 15 residues. Germline V gene data show CDR1 as SGHAT and CDR2 as FQNNGV.

The CDR3 sequence is CATSRGRAETGELFF. DNA of the CDR3: TGTGCCACCAGCAGAGGCAGGGCCGAAACCGGGGAGCTGTTTTTT. The rearrangement joins TRBV15 to TRBJ2-2; a weak D match, TRBD1 (5 bases). This CDR3 has 15 amino acids. The V end lost 1 base, the J end lost 5 bases, and 11 bases lay between the germline ends. From germline, CDR1 is LNHNV and CDR2 YYDKDF (reference sequence).

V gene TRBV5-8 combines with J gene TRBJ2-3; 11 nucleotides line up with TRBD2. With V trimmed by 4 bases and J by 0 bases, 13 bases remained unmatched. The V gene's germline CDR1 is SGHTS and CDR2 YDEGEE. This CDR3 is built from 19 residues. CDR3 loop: CASSHKPGLADLSTDTQYF. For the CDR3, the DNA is TGTGCCAGCAGCCACAAACCGGGACTAGCGGACCTCAGCACAGATACGCAGTATTTT.

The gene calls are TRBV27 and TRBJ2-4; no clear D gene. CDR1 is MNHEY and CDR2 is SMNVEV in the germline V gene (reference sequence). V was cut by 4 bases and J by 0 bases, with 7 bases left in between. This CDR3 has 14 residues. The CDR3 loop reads CASSSPIAKNIQYF. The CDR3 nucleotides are TGTGCCAGCAGTTCGCCCATAGCCAAAAACATTCAGTACTTC.

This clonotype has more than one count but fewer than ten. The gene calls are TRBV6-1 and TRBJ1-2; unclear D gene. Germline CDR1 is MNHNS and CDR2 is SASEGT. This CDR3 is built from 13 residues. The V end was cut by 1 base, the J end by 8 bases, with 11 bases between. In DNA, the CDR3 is TGTGCCAGCAGTGAAGTTGACCCTTCCGGCTACACCTTC. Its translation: CASSEVDPSGYTF.

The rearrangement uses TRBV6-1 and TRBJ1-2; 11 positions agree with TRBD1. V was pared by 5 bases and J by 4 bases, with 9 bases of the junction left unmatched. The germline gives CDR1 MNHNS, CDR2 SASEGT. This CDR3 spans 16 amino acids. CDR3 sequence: CASSPRGGTGGYGYTF. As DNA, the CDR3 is TGTGCCAGCAGTCCTCGCGGGGGGACAGGGGGCTATGGCTACACCTTC.

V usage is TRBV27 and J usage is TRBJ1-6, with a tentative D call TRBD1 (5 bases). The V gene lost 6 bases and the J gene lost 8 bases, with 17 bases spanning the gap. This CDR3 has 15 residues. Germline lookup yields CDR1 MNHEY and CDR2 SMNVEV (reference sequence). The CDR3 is CASRGSLTRDSPLHF. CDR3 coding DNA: TGTGCCAGCAGGGGGAGTTTGACCAGGGATTCACCCCTCCACTTT.

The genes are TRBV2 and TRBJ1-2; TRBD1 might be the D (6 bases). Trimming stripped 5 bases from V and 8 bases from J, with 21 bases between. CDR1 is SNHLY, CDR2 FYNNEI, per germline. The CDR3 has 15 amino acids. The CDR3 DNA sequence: TGTGCCAGCAGTCAACCCCGGGACACTCCGCGGGGCTACACCTTC. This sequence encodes CASSQPRDTPRGYTF.

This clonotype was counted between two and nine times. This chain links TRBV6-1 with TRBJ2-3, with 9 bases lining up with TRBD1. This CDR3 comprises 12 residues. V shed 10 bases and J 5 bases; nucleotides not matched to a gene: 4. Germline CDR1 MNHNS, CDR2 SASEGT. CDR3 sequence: CAIQGAGDTQYF. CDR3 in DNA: TGTGCCATACAGGGGGCAGGAGATACGCAGTATTTT.

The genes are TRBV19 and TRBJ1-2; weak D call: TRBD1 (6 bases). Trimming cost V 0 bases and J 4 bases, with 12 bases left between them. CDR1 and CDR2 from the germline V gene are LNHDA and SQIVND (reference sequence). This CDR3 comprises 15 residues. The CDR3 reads CASSIDTGTSYGYTF. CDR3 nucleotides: TGTGCCAGTAGTATAGATACAGGGACCAGCTATGGCTACACCTTC.

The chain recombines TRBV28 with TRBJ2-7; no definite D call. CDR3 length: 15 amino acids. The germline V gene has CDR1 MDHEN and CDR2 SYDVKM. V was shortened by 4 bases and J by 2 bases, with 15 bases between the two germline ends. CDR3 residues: CASSSADGGPYEQYF. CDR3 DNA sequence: TGTGCCAGCAGTTCCGCCGATGGCGGCCCCTACGAGCAGTACTTC.

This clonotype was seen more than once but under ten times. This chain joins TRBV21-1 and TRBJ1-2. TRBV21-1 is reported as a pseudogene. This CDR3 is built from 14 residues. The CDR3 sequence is CASSKVSHFYGYTF. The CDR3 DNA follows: TGTGCCAGCAGCAAAGTTTCACACTTCTATGGCTACACCTTC.

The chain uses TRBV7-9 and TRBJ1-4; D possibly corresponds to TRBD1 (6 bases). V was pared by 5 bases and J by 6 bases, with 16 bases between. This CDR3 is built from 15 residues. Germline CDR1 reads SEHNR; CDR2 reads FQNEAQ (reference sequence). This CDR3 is CASSQGSAYYEKLFF. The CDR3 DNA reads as TGTGCCAGCAGCCAGGGGAGTGCTTATTATGAAAAACTGTTTTTT. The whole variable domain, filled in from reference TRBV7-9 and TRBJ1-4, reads DTGVSQNPRHKITKRGQNVTFRCDPISEHNRLYWYRQTLGQGPEFLTYFQNEAQLEKSRLLSDRFSAERPKGSFSTLEIQRTEQGDSAMYLCASSQGSAYYEKLFFGSGTQLSVL.

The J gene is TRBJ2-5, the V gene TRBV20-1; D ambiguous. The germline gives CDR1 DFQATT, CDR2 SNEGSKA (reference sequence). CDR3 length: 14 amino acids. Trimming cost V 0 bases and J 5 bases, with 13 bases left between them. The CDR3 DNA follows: TGCAGTGCTAGAGATCGGAGCTCGGCGGAGACCCAGTACTTC. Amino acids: CSARDRSSAETQYF.

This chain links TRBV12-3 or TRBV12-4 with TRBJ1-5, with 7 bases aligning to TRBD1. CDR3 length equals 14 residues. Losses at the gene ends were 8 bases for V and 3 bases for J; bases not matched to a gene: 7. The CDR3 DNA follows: TGTGCCAGCCAAGGACAGGCCTTCAATCAGCCCCAGCATTTT. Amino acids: CASQGQAFNQPQHF.

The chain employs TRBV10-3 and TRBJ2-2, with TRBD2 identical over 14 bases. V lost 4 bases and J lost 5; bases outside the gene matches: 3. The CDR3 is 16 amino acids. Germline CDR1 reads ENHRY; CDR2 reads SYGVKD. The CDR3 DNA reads TGTGCCATCAGTGTGGGGACTAGCGGGAGAACCGGGGAGCTGTTTTTT. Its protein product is CAISVGTSGRTGELFF.

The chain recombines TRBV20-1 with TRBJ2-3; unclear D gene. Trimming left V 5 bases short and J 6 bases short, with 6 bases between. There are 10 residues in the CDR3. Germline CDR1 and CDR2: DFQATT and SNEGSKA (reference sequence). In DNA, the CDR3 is TGCAGTGCTGTGGGGGATACGCAGTATTTT. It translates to CSAVGDTQYF.